This T cell receptor beta chain was identified during a study of T cells in Graves' hyperthyroidism and ophthalmopathy. Findings and limits, study-wide: The blood repertoire included most of the expanded thyroid clonotypes above 0.001.

This clonotype was detected only a few times. The antigen remains unidentified. Germline V lookup: CDR1 SEHNR, CDR2 FQNEAQ (reference sequence). V lost 5 bases and J lost 1, with 9 bases in between. There are 14 residues in the CDR3. The TCR beta CDR3 regions underwent amplification using RNA transcripts as the source. TCR CDR3 regions were first amplified by RT-PCR with HTBI primers. A single record per CDR3 protein comes from TCRdb applying MiXCR to the multiplex PCR reads. The sample records 600,000 to 650,000 distinct CDR3 sequences, around 21% being singletons. The sample consisted of blood. The TCR sequence derives from a man between 25 and 39 years old with Graves' ophthalmopathy. This chain joins TRBV7-9 and TRBJ1-5; possibly TRBD1 for D (5 bases). CDR3 in amino acids: CASSDRGSNQPQHF. The CDR3, as DNA: TGTGCCAGCAGCGACAGAGGAAGCAATCAGCCCCAGCATTTT.